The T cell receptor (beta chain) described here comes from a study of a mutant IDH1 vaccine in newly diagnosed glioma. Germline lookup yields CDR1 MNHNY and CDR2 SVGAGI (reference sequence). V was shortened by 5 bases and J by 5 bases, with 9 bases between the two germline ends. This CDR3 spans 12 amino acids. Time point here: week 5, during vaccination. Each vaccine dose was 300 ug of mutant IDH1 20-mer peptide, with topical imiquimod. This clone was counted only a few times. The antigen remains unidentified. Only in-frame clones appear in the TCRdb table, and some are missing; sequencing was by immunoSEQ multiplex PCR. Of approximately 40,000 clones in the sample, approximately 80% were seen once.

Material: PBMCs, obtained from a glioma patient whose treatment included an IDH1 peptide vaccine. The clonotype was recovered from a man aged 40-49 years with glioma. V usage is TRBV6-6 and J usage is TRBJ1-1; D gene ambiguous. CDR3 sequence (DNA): TGTGCCAGCAGTGAGAAGTGGACTGAAGCTTTCTTT. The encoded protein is CASSEKWTEAFF.